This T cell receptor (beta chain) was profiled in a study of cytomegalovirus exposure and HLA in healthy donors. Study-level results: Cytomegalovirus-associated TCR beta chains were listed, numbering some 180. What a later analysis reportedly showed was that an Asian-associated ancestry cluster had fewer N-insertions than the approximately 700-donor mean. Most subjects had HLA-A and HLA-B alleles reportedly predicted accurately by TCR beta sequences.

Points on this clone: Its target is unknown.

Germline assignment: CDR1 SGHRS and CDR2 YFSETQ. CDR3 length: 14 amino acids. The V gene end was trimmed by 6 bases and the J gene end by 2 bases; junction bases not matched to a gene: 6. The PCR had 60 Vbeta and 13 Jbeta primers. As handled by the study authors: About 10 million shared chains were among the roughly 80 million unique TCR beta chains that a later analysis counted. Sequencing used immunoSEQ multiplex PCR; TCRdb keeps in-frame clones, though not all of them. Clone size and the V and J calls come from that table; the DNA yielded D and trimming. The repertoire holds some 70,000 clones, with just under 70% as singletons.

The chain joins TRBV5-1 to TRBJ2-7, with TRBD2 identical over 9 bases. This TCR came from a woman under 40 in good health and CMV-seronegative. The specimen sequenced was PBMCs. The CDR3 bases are TGCGCCAGCAACGTAGCGGGGGTTGCCTACGAGCAGTACTTC. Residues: CASNVAGVAYEQYF. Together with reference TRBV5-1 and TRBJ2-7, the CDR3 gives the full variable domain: KAGVTQTPRYLIKTRGQQVTLSCSPISGHRSVSWYQQTPGQGLQFLFEYFSETQRNKGNFPGRFSGRQFSNSRSEMNVSTLELGDSALYLCASNVAGVAYEQYFGPGTRLTVT.